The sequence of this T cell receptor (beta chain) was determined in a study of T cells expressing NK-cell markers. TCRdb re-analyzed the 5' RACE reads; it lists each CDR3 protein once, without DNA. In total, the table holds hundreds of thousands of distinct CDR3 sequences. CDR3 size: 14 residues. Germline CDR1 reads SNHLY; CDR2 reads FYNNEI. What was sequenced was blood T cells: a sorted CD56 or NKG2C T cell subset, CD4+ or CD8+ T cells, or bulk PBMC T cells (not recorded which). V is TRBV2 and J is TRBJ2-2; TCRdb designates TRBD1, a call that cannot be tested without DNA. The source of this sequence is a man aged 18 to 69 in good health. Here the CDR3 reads CATKIRGLTGELFF.